Presented here are 21 T cell receptor beta chains from one specimen sequenced in a study of blood T cell repertoires in COVID-19. Clones were sequenced by immunoSEQ multiplex PCR, and TCRdb holds only the in-frame ones, with some missing. The data contain fewer than 350,000 clones, about 85% of them singletons. Sequenced input: PBMCs or T cells enriched from blood (not recorded which). These receptors all come from a woman aged 50 to 60 who had recovered from COVID-19.

The chain is built from TRBV28 and TRBJ1-3; TRBD1 matches 8 bases. The CDR3 contains 14 residues. Germline V lookup: CDR1 MDHEN, CDR2 SYDVKM. After removal of 5 bases from V and 5 bases from J, the junction contained 5 bases not matched to a gene. CDR3 nucleotide sequence: TGTGCCAGCAGTCCAGGGGGCGCTAGAAACACCATATATTTT. It specifies CASSPGGARNTIYF. Using reference TRBV28 and TRBJ1-3 for the parts outside the CDR3, the full variable domain is DVKVTQSSRYLVKRTGEKVFLECVQDMDHENMFWYRQDPGLGLRLIYFSYDVKMKEKGDIPEGYSVSREKKERFSLILESASTNQTSMYLCASSPGGARNTIYFGEGSWLTVV.

The chain employs TRBV29-1 and TRBJ1-2; weak D call: TRBD1 (6 bases). CDR3 size: 11 residues. CDR1 SQVTM and CDR2 ANQGSEA come from the germline V gene. V lost 4 bases to trimming and J lost 6 bases, with 9 bases between them. The CDR3 nucleotides read TGCAGCGTTGGATGGGGGCATGGCTACACCTTC. Translating gives CSVGWGHGYTF.

This clone was detected only a few times. V and J are TRBV4-1 and TRBJ1-5, with 8 bases identical to TRBD1. CDR3 length equals 13 residues. Germline assignment: CDR1 MGHRA and CDR2 YSYEKL. V shed 4 bases, J shed 11 bases, and the junction held 7 bases outside the gene matches. The CDR3 is CASSRTGLGAQHF. The CDR3 DNA reads TGCGCCAGCAGCCGGACAGGGCTGGGAGCCCAGCATTTT.

The chain recombines TRBV15 with TRBJ1-2; TRBD1 matches 7 bases. Unmatched junction bases numbered 6, after V lost 0 bases and J lost 8 bases. Germline V gene data show CDR1 as LNHNV and CDR2 as YYDKDF (reference sequence). CDR3 length: 14 residues. The CDR3 is CATSRDTGVSGYTF. The CDR3 DNA is TGTGCCACCAGCAGAGATACAGGGGTGTCCGGCTACACCTTC.

This clone was recorded only once. The rearrangement links TRBV10-3 to TRBJ1-2; 10 bases line up with TRBD1. Germline V CDR1 and CDR2: ENHRY, SYGVKD. Trimming cost V 5 bases and J 6 bases; bases outside gene matches: 9. CDR3 size: 15 residues. CDR3 region: CAISKGQGPTNGYTF. The CDR3, as DNA: TGTGCCATCAGTAAGGGACAGGGGCCTACGAATGGCTACACCTTC.

The genes are TRBV7-9 and TRBJ2-7, with 10 bases identical to TRBD2. The CDR3 loop spans 15 amino acids. V lost 2 bases to trimming and J lost 5 bases; unmatched junction nucleotides: 6. Germline CDR1 and CDR2: SEHNR and FQNEAQ (reference sequence). The CDR3 reads CASSLRLAGVDEQYF. As DNA, the CDR3 is TGTGCCAGCAGCTTAAGGCTAGCGGGAGTCGACGAGCAGTACTTC. Looking up the rest from reference TRBV7-9 and TRBJ2-7 gives the full variable domain: DTGVSQNPRHKITKRGQNVTFRCDPISEHNRLYWYRQTLGQGPEFLTYFQNEAQLEKSRLLSDRFSAERPKGSFSTLEIQRTEQGDSAMYLCASSLRLAGVDEQYFGPGTRLTVT.

The chain uses TRBV15 and TRBJ1-2; D ambiguous. Trimming took 0 bases from V and 2 from J, leaving 7 bases between them. CDR1 is LNHNV, CDR2 YYDKDF, per germline (reference sequence). This CDR3 has 14 amino acids. This CDR3 is CATSRDVRNYGYTF. CDR3 nucleotide sequence: TGTGCCACCAGCAGAGATGTCAGAAACTATGGCTACACCTTC.

The gene calls are TRBV5-1 and TRBJ2-7; 10 nucleotides line up with TRBD1. CDR3 size: 14 residues. Losses at the gene ends were 2 bases for V and 3 bases for J; bases not matched to a gene: 2. CDR1 is SGHRS and CDR2 is YFSETQ in the germline V gene. The CDR3 DNA sequence: TGCGCCAGCAGCTTTGGACAGGGGGACTACGAGCAGTACTTC. Its protein is CASSFGQGDYEQYF.

The genes are TRBV6-5 and TRBJ2-2; no clear D gene. V was trimmed by 2 bases and J by 4 bases, leaving 14 bases between them. Germline V gene sequence: CDR1 MNHEY, CDR2 SVGAGI. The CDR3 runs 16 residues. For the CDR3, the DNA is TGTGCCAGCAGTTACGGCACCCTGGGCCCCACCGGGGAGCTGTTTTTT. It encodes CASSYGTLGPTGELFF.

This clone is a singleton in its sample. The chain couples TRBV6-1 to TRBJ2-1; D is undetermined. V was pared by 0 bases and J by 4 bases, with 10 bases between. The CDR3 runs to 15 residues. The V gene's germline CDR1 is MNHNS and CDR2 SASEGT. CDR3 amino acids: CASSEARGRYNEQFF. CDR3 bases: TGTGCCAGCAGTGAAGCGAGAGGCAGATACAATGAGCAGTTCTTC.

This chain links TRBV10-2 with TRBJ1-2, with 7 bases matching TRBD1. The CDR3 covers 15 residues. Unmatched junction bases numbered 5, after V lost 3 bases and J lost 1 base. Germline CDR1 WSHSY, CDR2 SAAADI. The CDR3 loop reads CASSDRGQHNYGYTF. CDR3 sequence (DNA): TGCGCCAGCAGTGATAGGGGACAGCATAACTATGGCTACACCTTC.

The genes are TRBV19 and TRBJ1-6, with D maybe TRBD1 (5 bases). This CDR3 comprises 15 residues. Per germline, CDR1 LNHDA and CDR2 SQIVND (reference sequence). Trimming took off 1 base at V and 10 bases at J, with 14 bases between the two ends. The CDR3 loop is CASSIADSSSSPLHF. The DNA for the CDR3 is TGTGCCAGTAGTATAGCCGACAGCTCCTCCTCACCCCTCCACTTT.

Comment on this clone: Relative to the germline gene, one junction end is altered; a read error may explain this. The rearrangement links TRBV5-1 to TRBJ1-1; no firm D call. This CDR3 has 12 residues. The germline V gene has CDR1 SGHRS and CDR2 YFSETQ. CDR3 loop: CTSGEGGTEAFF. The CDR3 nucleotides are TGCACCAGCGGGGAGGGTGGCACTGAAGCTTTCTTT.

The J gene is TRBJ1-6, the V gene TRBV19; TRBD1 might be the D (6 bases). The CDR3 sequence is 14 residues long. Germline V gives CDR1 LNHDA, CDR2 SQIVND (reference sequence). The V gene lost 4 bases and the J gene lost 5 bases, with 9 bases spanning the gap. The CDR3 region has the DNA TGTGCCAGTAGTAGGACAGCTAATAATTCACCCCTCCACTTT. Translated: CASSRTANNSPLHF.

The J gene is TRBJ1-1, the V gene TRBV7-8; 8 nucleotides line up with TRBD1. Germline-derived CDR1 and CDR2 are SGHVS and FQNEAQ. This CDR3 spans 15 amino acids. Trimming cost V 4 bases and J 1 base; bases outside gene matches: 5. The CDR3 loop reads CASSSTDRGNTEAFF. The CDR3 DNA reads as TGTGCCAGCAGCTCCACAGACAGGGGGAACACTGAAGCTTTCTTT.

V usage is TRBV6-5 and J usage is TRBJ1-1, with D perhaps TRBD1 (5 bases). CDR1 MNHEY and CDR2 SVGAGI come from the germline V gene. The CDR3 covers 15 residues. V was cut by 2 bases and J by 4 bases, with 14 bases left in between. The CDR3: CASSYGRTGSTEAFF. The CDR3 nucleotides are TGTGCCAGCAGTTACGGCCGAACAGGAAGCACTGAAGCTTTCTTT.

The chain uses TRBV6-2 or TRBV6-3 and TRBJ2-2, with 8 bases aligning to TRBD2. J was trimmed by 7 bases and V by 2 bases; bases with no gene match: 12. Per germline, CDR1 MNHEY and CDR2 SVGEGT. CDR3 length: 17 residues. The CDR3 loop reads CASSYVGTSGPLGELFF. CDR3 in DNA: TGTGCCAGCAGTTACGTGGGGACTAGTGGCCCGCTCGGGGAGCTGTTTTTT.

As DNA, the CDR3 is TGTGCCAGTAGTCCAAGGACTAGCGGGAACAATGAGCAGTTCTTC. Translation gives CASSPRTSGNNEQFF. The chain uses TRBV19 and TRBJ2-1; TRBD2 matches at 12 bases. The CDR3 totals 15 residues. Germline values: CDR1 LNHDA, CDR2 SQIVND (reference sequence). V dropped 5 bases and J dropped 5; count of bases not matched to a gene: 4. Full variable domain (outside the CDR3, taken from reference TRBV19 and TRBJ2-1): DGGITQSPKYLFRKEGQNVTLSCEQNLNHDAMYWYRQDPGQGLRLIYYSQIVNDFQKGDIAEGYSVSREKKESFPLTVTSAQKNPTAFYLCASSPRTSGNNEQFFGPGTRLTVL.

The chain is built from TRBV2 and TRBJ2-7, with D perhaps matching TRBD1 (6 bases). CDR3 length: 13 residues. The V end was cut by 1 base, the J end by 5 bases, with 9 bases between. CDR1 is SNHLY, CDR2 FYNNEI, per germline. The CDR3 loop is CASSEGYRDEQYF. The CDR3 region has the DNA TGTGCCAGCAGTGAAGGGTACAGGGACGAGCAGTACTTC.

This chain connects TRBV19 to TRBJ1-5, with 8 bases lining up with TRBD1. The CDR3 is 16 residues long. Trimming at V came to 0 bases and at J to 7 bases, leaving 8 bases not matched to a gene. Germline V gene data show CDR1 as LNHDA and CDR2 as SQIVND (reference sequence). DNA for the CDR3: TGTGCCAGTAGTATAGATGACAGGGGCAAGAACCAGCCCCAGCATTTT. Protein: CASSIDDRGKNQPQHF.

The V call is TRBV30, the J call TRBJ2-3; possibly TRBD1 for D (5 bases). Trimming took 1 base from V and 4 from J, leaving 6 bases between them. Germline CDR1 is GTSNPN and CDR2 is SVGIG (reference sequence). CDR3 length: 12 amino acids. The CDR3 reads CAWSGTSDTQYF. CDR3 nucleotides: TGTGCCTGGAGTGGGACATCAGATACGCAGTATTTT. Combining the CDR3 with reference TRBV30 and TRBJ2-3 gives the whole variable domain SQTIHQWPATLVQPVGSPLSLECTVEGTSNPNLYWYRQAAGRGLQLLFYSVGIGQISSEVPQNLSASRPQDRQFILSSKKLLLSDSGFYLCAWSGTSDTQYFGPGTRLTVL.